Below, 25 T cell receptor beta chains from the same sample are listed, as sequenced in a study of T cells in women clearing cervical HPV infection. Assay: immunoSEQ multiplex PCR; the TCRdb copy retains only in-frame clones and omits some. This table holds under 45,000 clones. The source material was blood buffy coat. These TCRs come from a woman between 18 and 70 years old with a cervical HPV16 infection that either progressed to CIN3+ or cleared (not recorded which).

On this clone itself: Read sequence stops 3 residues before the CDR3 end, and the germline J gene provides the missing end. This chain uses TRBV5-5 with TRBJ1-1; a possible D gene is TRBD1 (5 bases). The germline V gene has CDR1 SGHKS and CDR2 YYEKEE (reference sequence). This CDR3 is 14 amino acids long. The V gene lost 5 bases and the J gene lost 4 bases, with 15 bases spanning the gap. The CDR3 loop reads CASRPAGRSTEAFF. The sequenced CDR3 bases are TGTGCCAGCAGACCCGCAGGGCGGAGCACTGAA.

Details on this clone: The read terminates 3 residues ahead of where the CDR3 ends, so the germline J gene completes it. The gene calls are TRBV7-7 and TRBJ2-2; D gene ambiguous. The CDR3 consists of 16 residues. V dropped 5 bases and J dropped 2 bases, with 15 bases sitting between them. From germline, CDR1 is SSHAT and CDR2 FNYEAQ (reference sequence). The CDR3 reads CASSPEIGPNTGELFF. Incomplete CDR3 DNA: TGTGCCAGCAGCCCCGAGATTGGCCCAAACACCGGGGAG.

To note about this clone: Read coverage stops 3 residues before the CDR3 terminus; the germline J gene supplies the remainder. V and J are TRBV20-1 and TRBJ2-3; tentatively, D is TRBD1 (6 bases). The CDR3 contains 15 residues. CDR1 and CDR2 (germline): DFQATT, SNEGSKA (reference sequence). V was cut by 1 base and J by 1 base, with 12 bases left in between. CDR3 DNA, as far as it was read: TGCAGTGCTAGAGGCCTGGGGGCCGGCACAGATACG. Amino acid sequence: CSARGLGAGTDT. The whole CDR3 is CSARGLGAGTDTQYF.

Remarks on this clone: Read sequence stops 3 residues before the CDR3 end, and the germline J gene provides the missing end. This rearrangement joins TRBV19 to TRBJ1-2; D unresolved. The CDR3 is 12 residues long. CDR1 and CDR2 (germline): LNHDA, SQIVND (reference sequence). The CDR3 loop is CATQTSYNDYTF. Incomplete CDR3 DNA: TGTGCCACCCAAACTAGCTACAATGAC.

A note on this clone: The read finishes 3 residues shy of the CDR3 end, and the germline J gene is used to complete it. The J gene is TRBJ1-1, the V gene TRBV18; D perhaps matches TRBD1 (5 bases). Germline CDR1 reads KGHSH; CDR2 reads LQKENI. The CDR3 extends over 15 amino acids. The CDR3 bases that were read are TGTGCCAGCTCCCGAGAGCCTAGCGGGGACCATGTA. Amino acid sequence: CASSREPSGDHV. The entire CDR3 sequence reads CASSREPSGDHVAFF. Together with reference TRBV18 and TRBJ1-1, the CDR3 gives the full variable domain: NAGVMQNPRHLVRRRGQEARLRCSPMKGHSHVYWYRQLPEEGLKFMVYLQKENIIDESGMPKERFSAEFPKEGPSILRIQQVVRGDSAAYFCASSREPSGDHVAFFGQGTRLTVV.

A remark on this clone: Read coverage stops 3 residues before the CDR3 terminus; the germline J gene supplies the remainder. The chain carries TRBV30 and TRBJ2-3; weak D call: TRBD1 (6 bases). Germline CDR1 is GTSNPN and CDR2 is SVGIG (reference sequence). The CDR3 is 14 residues long. CDR3: CAWTRASGEETQYF. The CDR3 DNA, read in part, is TGTGCCTGGACGAGGGCCTCAGGGGAAGAGACG. Full variable domain (remainder filled in from reference TRBV30 and TRBJ2-3): SQTIHQWPATLVQPVGSPLSLECTVEGTSNPNLYWYRQAAGRGLQLLFYSVGIGQISSEVPQNLSASRPQDRQFILSSKKLLLSDSGFYLCAWTRASGEETQYFGPGTRLTVL.

About this clone itself: The read finishes 3 residues shy of the CDR3 end, and the germline J gene is used to complete it. This chain links TRBV5-1 with TRBJ2-7; 8 bases are shared with TRBD2. In germline, CDR1 is SGHRS, CDR2 YFSETQ. The J segment lost 2 bases and the V segment lost 4 bases, leaving 2 bases of the junction unmatched. CDR3 size: 13 residues. The CDR3 sequence is CASSPLAAYEQYF. Partial CDR3 DNA: TGCGCCAGCAGCCCACTAGCGGCCTACGAG.

Notes on this clone: The read ends 3 residues early relative to the CDR3; the germline J gene fills the gap. This chain connects TRBV9 to TRBJ2-3, with a possible D match to TRBD2 (6 bases). The V gene's germline CDR1 is SGDLS and CDR2 YYNGEE. V lost 6 bases and J lost 0, with 8 bases in between. The CDR3 consists of 13 residues. The CDR3 sequence: CASTAGSTDTQYF. Incomplete CDR3 DNA: TGTGCCAGCACCGCGGGGAGCACAGATACG.

With respect to this clone: The sequence runs out 3 residues before the end of the CDR3; the remainder is reconstructed from the germline J gene. This rearrangement joins TRBV28 to TRBJ2-3, with 7 bases fitting TRBD2. There are 12 residues in the CDR3. Germline loops: CDR1 MDHEN, CDR2 SYDVKM. The CDR3 sequence: CASIGRGKTQYF. CDR3 DNA (partial): TGTGCCAGCATTGGGCGGGGGAAGACG.

As regards this clone: The read is 3 residues too short to cover the CDR3 end, so that end is filled in from the germline J gene. The rearrangement uses TRBV5-1 and TRBJ2-7; 10 bases map to TRBD2. Germline CDR1 and CDR2: SGHRS and YFSETQ. The CDR3 extends over 17 amino acids. The V gene end was trimmed by 1 base and the J gene end by 0 bases; junction bases not matched to a gene: 7. Partial CDR3 DNA: TGCGCCAGCAGCTTGAGCGGGAGGGTTTCAAGCTCCTACGAG. The encoded protein is CASSLSGRVSSSYE. The full CDR3 protein is CASSLSGRVSSSYEQYF. Together with reference TRBV5-1 and TRBJ2-7, the CDR3 gives the full variable domain: KAGVTQTPRYLIKTRGQQVTLSCSPISGHRSVSWYQQTPGQGLQFLFEYFSETQRNKGNFPGRFSGRQFSNSRSEMNVSTLELGDSALYLCASSLSGRVSSSYEQYFGPGTRLTVT.

Points on this clone: The read ends 3 residues shy of where the CDR3 ends; the end is completed using the germline J gene. The chain joins TRBV19 to TRBJ1-2; D remains ambiguous. In germline, CDR1 is LNHDA, CDR2 SQIVND (reference sequence). The CDR3 loop spans 16 amino acids. CDR3 DNA (partial): TGTGCCAGTAGTACAAGGACTAGCGGCTACACAGATACC. It encodes CASSTRTSGYTDT. The whole CDR3 reads CASSTRTSGYTDTYTF.

On this clone: The missing CDR3 end, 3 residues past where the read stops, is filled in from the germline J gene. V is TRBV7-2 and J is TRBJ2-7, with TRBD1 matching over 7 bases. The CDR3 is made up of 14 amino acids. V gave up 3 bases and J gave up 2 bases; unmatched junction bases: 4. Germline V lookup: CDR1 SGHTA, CDR2 FQGNSA. CDR3 sequence: CASSFSGQTYEQYF. The covered CDR3 bases are TGTGCCAGCAGCTTTTCGGGACAGACCTACGAG.

A note on this clone: The sequenced fragment ends 3 residues before the CDR3 boundary, so the rest is inferred from the germline J gene. V and J are TRBV5-4 and TRBJ2-2; 10 bases are a match to TRBD2. This CDR3 is built from 16 residues. The germline V gene has CDR1 SGHNT and CDR2 YYREEE (reference sequence). The V and J ends lost 1 base and 7 bases, in that order; junction bases with no gene match: 7. CDR3 bases read: TGTGCCAGCAGCTTGAGGAGCGGGGGGGCCGTCGGGGAG. As protein: CASSLRSGGAVGE. The whole CDR3 sequence is CASSLRSGGAVGELFF.

As regards this clone: The sequence runs out 3 residues before the end of the CDR3; the remainder is reconstructed from the germline J gene. The chain carries TRBV7-6 and TRBJ2-7, with D maybe TRBD1 (6 bases). The CDR3 consists of 15 residues. V lost 0 bases and J 3 bases, leaving 12 bases between the germline ends. Germline V gene lookup returns CDR1 SGHVS and CDR2 FNYEAQ. The CDR3 sequence is CASSLALGQSYEQYF. CDR3 DNA (partial): TGTGCCAGCAGCTTAGCGCTTGGACAGAGCTACGAG.

With respect to this clone: The read finishes 3 residues shy of the CDR3 end, and the germline J gene is used to complete it. The chain uses TRBV7-9 and TRBJ1-4; 7 bases are shared with TRBD1. Germline assignment: CDR1 SEHNR and CDR2 FQNEAQ (reference sequence). The CDR3 is 15 amino acids. V lost 5 bases to trimming and J lost 4 bases; unmatched junction nucleotides: 7. CDR3 residues: CASSQRQGGNEKLFF. The part of the CDR3 DNA that was read is TGTGCCAGCAGCCAGCGACAGGGTGGTAATGAAAAA.

As for this clone: The sequenced fragment ends 3 residues before the CDR3 boundary, so the rest is inferred from the germline J gene. The chain joins TRBV30 to TRBJ1-1; 9 bases agree with TRBD1. Germline CDR1 reads GTSNPN; CDR2 reads SVGIG (reference sequence). The CDR3 spans 13 residues. J was trimmed by 4 bases and V by 5 bases; bases with no gene match: 5. The DNA read from the CDR3 is TGTGCCTGGGCCCGGGGACAGGGCACTGAA. Protein: CAWARGQGTE. The entire CDR3 is CAWARGQGTEAFF. The entire variable domain, with the rest obtained from reference TRBV30 and TRBJ1-1, is as follows: SQTIHQWPATLVQPVGSPLSLECTVEGTSNPNLYWYRQAAGRGLQLLFYSVGIGQISSEVPQNLSASRPQDRQFILSSKKLLLSDSGFYLCAWARGQGTEAFFGQGTRLTVV.

The CDR3 reads CASSVSYEQYF. Partial CDR3 DNA: TGTGCCAGCAGCGTCAGCTACGAG. The chain joins TRBV5-6 to TRBJ2-7; D not certain. The read terminates 3 residues ahead of where the CDR3 ends, so the germline J gene completes it. The CDR3 sequence is 11 residues long. V was shortened by 4 bases and J by 3 bases, with 5 bases between the two germline ends. In germline, CDR1 is SGHDT, CDR2 YYEEEE.

Note on this clone: Read data end 3 residues before the CDR3 end; the end is taken from the germline J gene. The genes are TRBV5-1 and TRBJ1-4; the match to TRBD1 covers 9 bases. CDR1 SGHRS and CDR2 YFSETQ come from the germline V gene. The CDR3 loop spans 15 amino acids. CDR3 DNA (partial): TGCGCCAGCAGCTTTAGCGGACAGGGGAATTCACCA. Protein: CASSFSGQGNSP. The whole CDR3 region reads CASSFSGQGNSPLFF. Full variable domain (missing parts from reference TRBV5-1 and TRBJ1-4): KAGVTQTPRYLIKTRGQQVTLSCSPISGHRSVSWYQQTPGQGLQFLFEYFSETQRNKGNFPGRFSGRQFSNSRSEMNVSTLELGDSALYLCASSFSGQGNSPLFFGSGTQLSVL.

A remark on this clone: With the read ending 3 residues before the CDR3 end, the germline J gene is used to fill in that end. J is TRBJ2-1 and V is TRBV10-3; D is uncertain. This CDR3 comprises 13 residues. Trimming stripped 2 bases from V and 7 bases from J, with 9 bases between. Germline V lookup: CDR1 ENHRY, CDR2 SYGVKD. CDR3 region: CAISEVATNEQFF. The part of the CDR3 DNA that was read is TGTGCCATCAGTGAGGTAGCCACGAATGAG.

CDR3 bases read: TGCAGCGTTGGGCAGGGACAGGGTTTTTCGGGC. Amino acid sequence: CSVGQGQGFSG. The whole CDR3 sequence reads CSVGQGQGFSGYTF. The V gene is TRBV29-1, the J gene TRBJ1-2; 9 bases are a match to TRBD1. The sequence runs out 3 residues before the end of the CDR3; the remainder is reconstructed from the germline J gene. The CDR3 consists of 14 residues. The germline gives CDR1 SQVTM, CDR2 ANQGSEA.

As for this clone: The read falls 3 residues short of the CDR3 end, and the missing part is taken from the germline J gene. V usage is TRBV30 and J usage is TRBJ2-4; D remains ambiguous. This CDR3 has 13 residues. Germline V lookup: CDR1 GTSNPN, CDR2 SVGIG (reference sequence). CDR3 sequence reads: CAWQSRANYGQYF. The CDR3 bases that were read are TGTGCCTGGCAATCTAGAGCTAACTATGGT.

About this clone: The observed sequence ends 3 residues before the CDR3 terminus, with the missing tail filled in from the germline J gene. The chain is built from TRBV19 and TRBJ1-2, with D maybe TRBD1 (6 bases). From germline, CDR1 is LNHDA and CDR2 SQIVND (reference sequence). This CDR3 contains 13 residues. CDR3: CASSTGQSNDYTF. Incomplete CDR3 DNA: TGTGCCAGTAGTACAGGACAGTCCAATGAC.

A word on this clone: The read gets to within 3 residues of the CDR3 end, and the germline J gene fills in the rest. This chain joins TRBV5-1 and TRBJ1-2; possibly TRBD1 for D (5 bases). Germline CDR1 reads SGHRS; CDR2 reads YFSETQ. V was shortened by 0 bases and J by 5 bases, with 8 bases between the two germline ends. There are 13 residues in the CDR3. CDR3 sequence reads: CASSLGQLYGYTF. The covered CDR3 bases are TGCGCCAGCAGCTTGGGACAGCTATATGGC.

In regard to this clone: The sequenced fragment ends 3 residues before the CDR3 boundary, so the rest is inferred from the germline J gene. The chain employs TRBV29-1 and TRBJ1-1, with a tentative D call TRBD1 (6 bases). The length of the CDR3 is 14 residues. The V and J ends lost 4 bases and 7 bases respectively, with 19 bases between them. Germline CDR1 SQVTM, CDR2 ANQGSEA. The part of the CDR3 DNA that was read is TGCAGCGTTGGCCGCGGTCGGGGGGCCGGTGAA. Its protein product is CSVGRGRGAGE. The complete CDR3 protein is CSVGRGRGAGEAFF.

Regarding this clone: The missing CDR3 end, 3 residues past where the read stops, is filled in from the germline J gene. The chain links TRBV29-1 to TRBJ2-3; 10 nucleotides agree with TRBD1. With 7 bases clipped from V and 4 bases from J, the junction kept 11 bases outside the gene matches. Germline loops: CDR1 SQVTM, CDR2 ANQGSEA. The length of the CDR3 is 15 residues. The CDR3 bases that were read are TGCAGCGCCACCCCCGGGACAGGGGACCCAGATACG. It codes for CSATPGTGDPDT. The entire CDR3 protein is CSATPGTGDPDTQYF.